This T cell receptor (beta chain) was identified during a study of PD-1 blockade in classical Hodgkin lymphoma. General study findings and limits: Relapsed/refractory patients reportedly had the lowest baseline TCR diversity, below newly diagnosed patients, who were below healthy donors.

Indicated time point: cycle 4 day 1 (C4D1), after 6 weeks of nivolumab. Relapse was seen in all patients after autologous stem cell transplantation, and brentuximab vedotin exposure was variable. With respect to this clone: Its specificity is unknown.

Method: immunoSEQ multiplex PCR; TCRdb's copy keeps in-frame clones and lacks some. The top ten hold about 20% of the sample, which has roughly 20,000 clones, 75% to 85% seen once. This CDR3 region has 15 residues. J gave up 1 base and V 2 bases, and 2 bases lay outside the gene matches. The germline CDR1 and CDR2 sequences are LNHDA and SQIVND (reference sequence). The chain couples TRBV19 to TRBJ2-7, with 10 nucleotides matching TRBD2. This sample comprised peripheral blood mononuclear cells (PBMCs), obtained before the fourth cycle of nivolumab. The receptor was derived from a human donor with classical Hodgkin lymphoma. CDR3 coding DNA: TGTGCCAGTAGTATACGGACTAGCGGATCCTACGAGCAGTACTTC. Its protein is CASSIRTSGSYEQYF.